This TCR beta chain appears in the sequencing data of a study of cytomegalovirus exposure and HLA in healthy donors. The CDR3 extends over 14 amino acids. V was pared by 5 bases and J by 7 bases, with 17 bases between. Germline-derived CDR1 and CDR2 are GTSNPN and SVGIG (reference sequence). Only a few counts were recorded for this clone. Its cognate antigen is unknown. PCR employed 60 Vbeta and 13 Jbeta primers. Measured with immunoSEQ multiplex PCR; TCRdb has only the in-frame clones, and not every one. The repertoire has 55,000 to 75,000 clones, about 75% of them found once; the top ten carry almost 7.5%. Study results and caveats: Near-uniform donor sequencing depth was presumed by presence/absence analyses.

The chain joins TRBV30 to TRBJ2-2; tentative D call: TRBD2 (6 bases). This clonotype was obtained from a woman under 40 in good health and CMV-seropositive. Sequencing used PBMCs. CDR3 amino acids: CAWGRRALGGELFF. Written as DNA, the CDR3 is TGTGCCTGGGGACGGAGGGCCCTGGGCGGGGAGCTGTTTTTT. The complete variable domain, with remaining parts taken from reference TRBV30 and TRBJ2-2, reads SQTIHQWPATLVQPVGSPLSLECTVEGTSNPNLYWYRQAAGRGLQLLFYSVGIGQISSEVPQNLSASRPQDRQFILSSKKLLLSDSGFYLCAWGRRALGGELFFGEGSRLTVL.